These T cell receptor beta chains were read from a single sample in a study of T-cell reconstitution after alpha-beta-depleted transplantation in children. In TCRdb, the PCR reads were re-called with MiXCR into one record per CDR3 protein. This table holds about 980,000 distinct CDR3 sequences, about 30% found once. This specimen was PBMCs, mostly from graft donor cells, taken 360 days after TCRalphabeta/CD19-depleted stem cell transplant. The receptor source for this set is a boy in the first two years of life who had a stem cell transplant for SCID, so the T cells may come from the graft donor. Both conserved end residues are part of each CDR3. The D gene is left open where the match is weak. The listing skips clone size in some rows; elsewhere it reads once, few, many or a size class.

cdr3_aa cdr3_nt d_call cdr3_length j_call clone_size v_call
CSVEKGLAGALSYNEQFF TGCAGCGTTGAAAAGGGACTAGCGGGGGCCCTCTCCTACAATGAGCAGTTCTTC TRBD2 18 TRBJ2-1 few TRBV29-1
CASSTILTDDEQFF TGTGCCAGCAGCACCATACTAACGGACGATGAGCAGTTCTTC NA 14 TRBJ2-1 many TRBV12-3/TRBV12-4
CASSQEGGWAYEQYF TGCGCCAGCAGCCAAGAGGGAGGATGGGCCTACGAGCAGTACTTC NA 15 TRBJ2-7 few TRBV4-3
CASSLRIGTGMAGELFF TGTGCCAGCAGCTTGCGAATAGGGACAGGGATGGCCGGGGAGCTGTTTTTT TRBD1 17 TRBJ2-2 NA TRBV5-5
CASSQAAHRSSYNEQFF TGCGCCAGCAGCCAAGCGGCCCACCGTAGCTCCTACAATGAGCAGTTCTTC NA 17 TRBJ2-1 NA TRBV4-1
CASRLQGSDQPQHF TGTGCCAGCAGACTCCAGGGGTCAGATCAGCCCCAGCATTTT NA 14 TRBJ1-5 NA TRBV6-2/TRBV6-3
CASSLAQRGSDTQYF TGCGCCAGCAGCTTGGCACAGCGGGGGTCAGATACGCAGTATTTT TRBD2 15 TRBJ2-3 NA TRBV5-1
CASSKVGTEETQYF TGTGCCAGCAGCAAAGTGGGGACGGAAGAGACCCAGTACTTC NA 14 TRBJ2-5 NA TRBV21-1
CASNRPARRGEQFF TGTGCCAGCAACCGACCCGCTAGGAGGGGTGAGCAGTTCTTC NA 14 TRBJ2-1 NA TRBV6-2/TRBV6-3
CSSRTPQETQYF TGCAGCAGTAGGACCCCCCAAGAGACCCAGTACTTC NA 12 TRBJ2-5 NA TRBV29-1
CSASAGTGVSGGTDTQYF TGCAGTGCTAGTGCCGGGACAGGGGTCTCGGGAGGCACAGATACGCAGTATTTT TRBD1 18 TRBJ2-3 few TRBV20-1
CAISAGLADSTYEQYF TGTGCCATCAGTGCGGGTCTAGCCGACTCTACCTACGAGCAGTACTTC NA 16 TRBJ2-7 few TRBV10-3
CASSIVAGPARGNEQFF TGTGCCAGCAGCATAGTAGCGGGACCTGCAAGGGGGAATGAGCAGTTCTTC TRBD2 17 TRBJ2-1 few TRBV7-3
CASSTLDGVGETQYF TGTGCCAGCAGCACTTTAGATGGGGTCGGCGAGACCCAGTACTTC NA 15 TRBJ2-5 NA TRBV9
CASSLDGLGTDTQYF TGTGCCAGCAGCCTCGACGGGCTTGGCACAGATACGCAGTATTTT NA 15 TRBJ2-3 NA TRBV11-2
CASSESMGADYGYTF TGTGCCAGCAGTGAATCAATGGGAGCCGACTATGGCTACACCTTC NA 15 TRBJ1-2 NA TRBV6-1
CASSFLNRGNTEAFF TGTGCCAGCAGCTTCCTCAACAGGGGAAACACTGAAGCTTTCTTT TRBD1 15 TRBJ1-1 NA TRBV11-1
CASSLAKGGTSGYEQYF TGTGCCAGCAGCTTAGCAAAGGGAGGGACTAGCGGATACGAGCAGTACTTC TRBD2 17 TRBJ2-7 few TRBV7-6
CSVEGAPSSYNEQFF TGCAGCGTTGAGGGGGCTCCGAGCTCCTACAATGAGCAGTTCTTC NA 15 TRBJ2-1 few TRBV29-1
CASSYSRPGYEQYF TGTGCCAGCAGTTACTCGAGGCCCGGCTACGAGCAGTACTTC NA 14 TRBJ2-7 NA TRBV6-5
CSARGLAGPYF TGCAGTGCCAGGGGACTAGCGGGGCCCTACTTC TRBD2 11 TRBJ2-1 NA TRBV20-1
CASRVNRGGSSYNEQFF TGTGCCAGCAGGGTCAATCGCGGGGGAAGCTCCTACAATGAGCAGTTCTTC TRBD2 17 TRBJ2-1 NA TRBV25-1
CASSPRAPLYNEQFF TGTGCCAGCAGTCCCAGGGCGCCCTTATACAATGAGCAGTTCTTC NA 15 TRBJ2-1 many TRBV27
CATRGGGYTDTQYF TGTGCCACCCGGGGGGGCGGCTACACAGATACGCAGTATTTT TRBD2 14 TRBJ2-3 NA TRBV12-3/TRBV12-4
CSASRGANTEAFF TGCAGTGCTAGTAGAGGAGCGAACACTGAAGCTTTCTTT NA 13 TRBJ1-1 few TRBV20-1
CASSLGGSYYGYTF TGTGCCAGCAGCTTGGGGGGGTCCTACTATGGCTACACCTTC NA 14 TRBJ1-2 few TRBV5-4
CASSFRKGAWVNEQFF TGTGCCAGCAGTTTTCGTAAGGGGGCTTGGGTCAATGAGCAGTTCTTC TRBD1 16 TRBJ2-1 many TRBV27
CASSQSLYSTSGAINEQFF TGTGCCAGCAGCCAATCCCTGTATTCAACTAGCGGGGCTATAAATGAGCAGTTCTTC TRBD2 19 TRBJ2-1 many TRBV4-2
CASSVSVGEQYF TGCGCCAGCAGCGTTAGTGTTGGAGAGCAGTACTTC NA 12 TRBJ2-7 NA TRBV5-1
CSVARRSGEETQYF TGCAGCGTTGCCCGAAGATCAGGTGAAGAGACCCAGTACTTC NA 14 TRBJ2-5 NA TRBV29-1
CASSRLGAGANVLTF TGTGCCAGCAGCCGACTAGGGGCTGGGGCCAACGTCCTGACTTTC NA 15 TRBJ2-6 NA TRBV12-3/TRBV12-4
CSAREDRVPETQYF TGCAGTGCTAGAGAGGACAGGGTCCCAGAGACCCAGTACTTC TRBD1 14 TRBJ2-5 many TRBV20-1
CASSLGRWTTNTGELFF TGTGCCAGCAGCTTAGGGCGTTGGACTACGAACACCGGGGAGCTGTTTTTT NA 17 TRBJ2-2 few TRBV7-8
CSARDPRVSGEQYF TGCAGTGCTCGGGACCCAAGAGTATCCGGCGAGCAGTACTTC NA 14 TRBJ2-7 NA TRBV20-1
CASSLYSGRSRETQYF TGCGCCAGCAGCCTTTACTCGGGACGGAGCAGGGAGACCCAGTACTTC NA 16 TRBJ2-5 few TRBV5-1
CASSSGAPGTDTQYF TGCGCCAGCAGCTCTGGGGCCCCGGGCACAGATACGCAGTATTTT NA 15 TRBJ2-3 NA TRBV5-1
CASSLGTSRANVLTF TGTGCCAGCAGCTTAGGGACCTCTCGGGCCAACGTCCTGACTTTC NA 15 TRBJ2-6 NA TRBV7-9
CSAVAGAQQPQHF TGCAGTGCCGTGGCGGGGGCCCAGCAGCCCCAGCATTTT NA 13 TRBJ1-5 NA TRBV20-1
CASIGTVTDTQYF TGTGCCAGCATAGGGACGGTCACAGATACGCAGTATTTT NA 13 TRBJ2-3 once TRBV6-1
CSALYRGGEQYF TGCAGTGCTTTATACAGGGGAGGCGAGCAGTACTTC NA 12 TRBJ2-7 NA TRBV20-1
CAWSGGQGAYNEQFF TGTGCCTGGAGCGGCGGACAGGGAGCCTACAATGAGCAGTTCTTC TRBD1 15 TRBJ2-1 few TRBV30
CASTMAGAVYNSPLHF TGCGCCAGCACGATGGCAGGCGCTGTTTATAATTCACCCCTCCACTTT NA 16 TRBJ1-6 few TRBV4-1
CASSVLRRTQYF TGTGCCAGCAGTGTGTTGCGGCGTACGCAGTATTTT NA 12 TRBJ2-3 NA TRBV12-3/TRBV12-4
CASSLPGQGPNDQDYGYTF TGTGCCAGCAGCTTACCGGGACAGGGCCCTAACGACCAAGACTATGGCTACACCTTC TRBD1 19 TRBJ1-2 NA TRBV11-1
CASSQVLAHEQFF TGCGCCAGCAGCCAAGTACTAGCTCATGAGCAGTTCTTC NA 13 TRBJ2-1 NA TRBV4-1
CSVEDRQGYNEQFF TGCAGCGTTGAAGATCGACAGGGGTACAATGAGCAGTTCTTC TRBD1 14 TRBJ2-1 few TRBV29-1
CASSFASSRRDTQYF TGTGCCAGCAGCTTTGCTAGCAGCCGCCGTGATACGCAGTATTTT NA 15 TRBJ2-3 NA TRBV5-6
CASRPPLRGGHNEQFF TGTGCCAGCAGACCACCCCTTCGTGGCGGACACAATGAGCAGTTCTTC NA 16 TRBJ2-1 NA TRBV11-1
CASSAGRDYEQYF TGTGCCAGCAGCGCTGGCAGGGACTACGAGCAGTACTTC NA 13 TRBJ2-7 once TRBV2
CASINDSGNTIYF TGTGCCAGCATCAACGACTCTGGAAACACCATATATTTT NA 13 TRBJ1-3 NA TRBV7-9
CASRRRDNEQFF TGTGCCAGCAGGCGCCGAGACAATGAGCAGTTCTTC NA 12 TRBJ2-1 few TRBV12-3/TRBV12-4
CATSPPGLATNEQFF TGTGCCACCAGCCCCCCGGGACTAGCAACCAATGAGCAGTTCTTC TRBD2 15 TRBJ2-1 few TRBV15
CSASVAGLYNEQFF TGCAGTGCTAGCGTAGCGGGGCTTTACAATGAGCAGTTCTTC TRBD2 14 TRBJ2-1 NA TRBV20-1